Shown below are 24 T cell receptor beta chains from a single sample sequenced in a study of OX40 agonist ivuxolimab in advanced cancers. Repertoires were generated with immunoSEQ multiplex PCR, while TCRdb's copy carries only in-frame clones and drops some. The sample has around 64,000 clones, 87% seen once. The specimen comprised CD4+ or CD8+ T cells sorted from blood, sampled in a trial of the OX40 agonist ivuxolimab. These receptors were obtained from an adult with an advanced solid tumor such as melanoma, head and neck, liver or kidney cancer.

The rearrangement uses TRBV13 and TRBJ2-3, with 11 bases aligning to TRBD2. V was clipped by 5 bases and J by 3 bases; unmatched bases: 7. CDR3 length equals 16 residues. Per germline, CDR1 PRHDT and CDR2 FYEKMQ (reference sequence). The CDR3, as DNA: TGTGCCAGCAGCCAACTAGCGGGAGTGACGACAGATACGCAGTATTTT. Its translation: CASSQLAGVTTDTQYF.

For this clone: The conserved phenylalanine or tryptophan normally closing the CDR3 is absent here, so this likely arose from a read error. The DNA is omitted, as the CDR3 cannot be located on it reliably, and the CDR3 follows TCRdb's listing. The rearrangement joins TRBV21-1 to TRBJ2-2; no check of the table's D call, TRBD2, against the DNA was made. TRBV21-1 represents a pseudogene. The CDR3 is 10 residues long, counting both termini. CDR3 amino acids: CASSRPRGGP.

V usage is TRBV5-6 and J usage is TRBJ2-5, with D unclear. Germline assignment: CDR1 SGHDT and CDR2 YYEEEE. V gave up 0 bases and J gave up 1 base, with 10 bases separating them. The CDR3 length is 15 residues. CDR3 sequence reads: CASSLVPLIQETQYF. The CDR3 DNA reads as TGTGCCAGCAGCTTGGTACCTTTAATCCAAGAGACCCAGTACTTC.

This chain links TRBV9 with TRBJ2-2, with TRBD2 matching over 7 bases. The germline V gene has CDR1 SGDLS and CDR2 YYNGEE. Trimming at V came to 5 bases and at J to 5 bases, leaving 3 bases not matched to a gene. The CDR3 length is 13 residues. CDR3 region: CASRPSGTGELFF. The CDR3 coding sequence is TGTGCCAGCAGGCCTAGCGGTACCGGGGAGCTGTTTTTT.

The chain carries TRBV2 and TRBJ1-2; possibly TRBD1 for D (6 bases). This CDR3 region has 12 residues. Deletions cut 9 bases from V and 4 bases from J, with 12 bases between. Looked up from germline, CDR1 is SNHLY and CDR2 is FYNNEI. The CDR3 sequence: CASRGDIYGYTF. In DNA form, the CDR3 reads TGTGCCAGTAGGGGGGACATCTATGGCTACACCTTC.

The chain combines TRBV6-1 with TRBJ1-2, with D perhaps TRBD1 (6 bases). Germline V gene sequence: CDR1 MNHNS, CDR2 SASEGT. The ends were cut back, 5 bases at V and 7 bases at J, with 17 bases in the middle. The CDR3 spans 14 residues. CDR3 coding DNA: TGTGCCAGCAGTAACGGACAGCTACTGGGTGGCTACACCTTC. Its protein product is CASSNGQLLGGYTF.

This chain uses TRBV28 with TRBJ1-2; D remains unclear. Trimming removed 6 bases at V and 9 bases at J, with 20 bases between. The CDR3 length is 14 residues. The germline CDR1 and CDR2 sequences are MDHEN and SYDVKM. This chain's CDR3 is CASSRGADAMRYTF. CDR3 DNA: TGTGCCAGCAGCCGAGGCGCCGACGCTATGCGCTACACCTTC.

V gene TRBV7-2 combines with J gene TRBJ2-7; a weak D match, TRBD2 (6 bases). CDR3 length: 15 residues. The V end lost 3 bases, the J end lost 4 bases, and 16 bases lay between the germline ends. Germline CDR1 SGHTA, CDR2 FQGNSA. As DNA, the CDR3 is TGTGCCAGCAGCTTGAGTGGAGGGGCCGCATACGAGCAGTACTTC. It specifies CASSLSGGAAYEQYF.

The V call is TRBV28, the J call TRBJ1-1; the match to TRBD1 covers 7 bases. Germline V gene data show CDR1 as MDHEN and CDR2 as SYDVKM. With V trimmed by 2 bases and J by 1 base, 10 bases remained unmatched. This CDR3 is 17 amino acids long. CDR3 coding DNA: TGTGCCAGCAGTTTAAGTCGTCAGGGGGTTCGGAACACTGAAGCTTTCTTT. Amino acid sequence: CASSLSRQGVRNTEAFF.

This clone showed up just a few times. The V call is TRBV10-2, the J call TRBJ2-1; maybe TRBD2 (6 bases). Between the trimmed V and J ends, which lost 8 bases and 0 bases, there was a span of 14 bases. CDR1 and CDR2 from the germline V gene are WSHSY and SAAADI. CDR3 length: 15 residues. The CDR3 here is CASRAGSYSYNEQFF. The CDR3 coding sequence is TGCGCCAGCCGGGCGGGATCCTACTCCTACAATGAGCAGTTCTTC.

The J gene is TRBJ2-2, the V gene TRBV6-4; no definite D call. Between the trimmed V and J ends, which lost 5 bases and 4 bases, there was a span of 17 bases. The CDR3 length is 16 residues. Germline-derived CDR1 and CDR2 are MRHNA and SNTAGT. The CDR3, as DNA: TGTGCCAGCAGTTTGAACCCCGCATTGGGCACCGGGGAGCTGTTTTTT. This encodes CASSLNPALGTGELFF.

CDR3 sequence: CASSIGGRYTDTQYF. The CDR3 DNA sequence: TGTGCCAGTAGTATCGGGGGGCGATACACAGATACGCAGTATTTT. The rearrangement joins TRBV19 to TRBJ2-3; D might be TRBD2 (7 bases). This CDR3 region has 15 residues. V shed 3 bases and J shed 2 bases, with 12 bases lying between them. Germline V lookup: CDR1 LNHDA, CDR2 SQIVND (reference sequence).

V usage is TRBV6-1 and J usage is TRBJ1-1; tentatively, D is TRBD1 (5 bases). V was cut by 7 bases and J by 3 bases, with 18 bases left in between. CDR3 length: 15 amino acids. Germline V CDR1 and CDR2: MNHNS, SASEGT. The CDR3 sequence: CASIRDRGMYTEAFF. The DNA of the CDR3 is TGTGCCAGCATTAGGGATAGGGGAATGTACACTGAAGCTTTCTTT.

The J gene is TRBJ1-2, the V gene TRBV5-1; D is possibly TRBD1 (5 bases). Trimming took 4 bases from V and 4 from J, leaving 20 bases between them. Germline V gene sequence: CDR1 SGHRS, CDR2 YFSETQ. CDR3 length: 16 residues. In DNA form, the CDR3 reads TGCGCCAGCAGCACGGGACTCGGGGCTGGAGCCTATGGCTACACCTTC. This sequence encodes CASSTGLGAGAYGYTF.

The rearrangement uses TRBV9 and TRBJ2-7; D possibly corresponds to TRBD1 (6 bases). Germline V gene data show CDR1 as SGDLS and CDR2 as YYNGEE. CDR3 length equals 13 residues. The germline V and J ends were trimmed by 0 bases and 8 bases, with 12 bases remaining between them. CDR3 amino acids: CASSVELRGKQYF. The CDR3 nucleotides are TGTGCCAGCAGCGTAGAATTGAGGGGGAAGCAGTACTTC.

The V and J genes are TRBV5-1 and TRBJ2-7, with TRBD2 matching over 8 bases. The length of the CDR3 is 14 residues. Per germline, CDR1 SGHRS and CDR2 YFSETQ. Trimming took 4 bases from V and 2 from J; bases not matched to a gene: 5. Here the CDR3 DNA reads TGCGCCAGCAGCCACGGGGGGGCCCCCTACGAGCAGTACTTC. It codes for CASSHGGAPYEQYF.

The chain carries TRBV15 and TRBJ2-1, with D perhaps being TRBD1 or TRBD2 (5 bases each). Germline V lookup: CDR1 LNHNV, CDR2 YYDKDF (reference sequence). V shed 0 bases and J shed 4 bases, with 13 bases lying between them. The CDR3 is 16 residues long. CDR3 sequence: CATSRDLGVSYNEQFF. In DNA, the CDR3 is TGTGCCACCAGCAGAGACCTGGGGGTTTCTTACAATGAGCAGTTCTTC.

This chain connects TRBV18 to TRBJ2-2; D call uncertain. The CDR3 covers 12 residues. The ends were cut back, 6 bases at V and 4 bases at J, with 6 bases in the middle. Germline V lookup: CDR1 KGHSH, CDR2 LQKENI. As DNA, the CDR3 is TGTGCCAGCTCCTTGGCCACCGGGGAGCTGTTTTTT. This codes for CASSLATGELFF.

The J gene is TRBJ2-7, the V gene TRBV6-6; D might be TRBD2 (6 bases). The germline CDR1 and CDR2 sequences are MNHNY and SVGAGI (reference sequence). The CDR3 contains 13 residues. V lost 7 bases to trimming and J lost 6 bases, with 16 bases between them. CDR3 sequence: CASIGGGYGEQYF. In DNA form, the CDR3 reads TGTGCCAGCATCGGCGGAGGGTACGGCGAGCAGTACTTC.

The chain is built from TRBV5-4 and TRBJ1-2, with D unresolved. Germline V gives CDR1 SGHNT, CDR2 YYREEE (reference sequence). Trimming stripped 4 bases from V and 4 bases from J, with 14 bases between. CDR3 size: 14 residues. The CDR3 protein is CASSVDPGGYGYTF. For the CDR3, the DNA is TGTGCCAGCAGCGTGGACCCGGGCGGCTATGGCTACACCTTC. Combining the CDR3 with reference TRBV5-4 and TRBJ1-2 gives the whole variable domain ETGVTQSPTHLIKTRGQQVTLRCSSQSGHNTVSWYQQALGQGPQFIFQYYREEENGRGNFPPRFSGLQFPNYSSELNVNALELDDSALYLCASSVDPGGYGYTFGSGTRLTVV.

This clone was found once. V usage is TRBV7-2 and J usage is TRBJ2-7; TRBD2 agrees at 9 bases. The CDR3 runs to 14 residues. Germline V gives CDR1 SGHTA, CDR2 FQGNSA. With V trimmed by 7 bases and J by 5 bases, 9 bases remained unmatched. CDR3 DNA sequence: TGTGCCAGCACCATAGGCGGGAGGGCCGACGAGCAGTACTTC. Translating it yields CASTIGGRADEQYF.

The chain carries TRBV6-5 and TRBJ2-2; D remains unclear. V lost 8 bases and J lost 5, with 15 bases in between. The V gene's germline CDR1 is MNHEY and CDR2 SVGAGI. There are 14 residues in the CDR3. CDR3 in amino acids: CASRREFRTGELFF. CDR3 in DNA: TGTGCCAGCCGGAGAGAGTTCCGGACCGGGGAGCTGTTTTTT.

Only a few counts were recorded for this clone. The V and J genes are TRBV7-2 and TRBJ2-7, with 7 bases fitting TRBD1. This CDR3 region has 15 residues. The V and J ends lost 1 base and 0 bases, in that order; junction bases with no gene match: 3. The germline CDR1 and CDR2 sequences are SGHTA and FQGNSA. The CDR3 DNA follows: TGTGCCAGCAGCTTAGTTCCAGGGGGCTCCTACGAGCAGTACTTC. Translated, it gives CASSLVPGGSYEQYF.

The V and J genes are TRBV9 and TRBJ2-1; D may correspond to TRBD1 or TRBD2 (6 bases each). The CDR3 extends over 15 amino acids. Germline values: CDR1 SGDLS, CDR2 YYNGEE. Between the trimmed V and J ends, which lost 4 bases and 4 bases, there was a span of 15 bases. CDR3 DNA sequence: TGTGCCAGCAGCTCGGGGGCCCCCTATTACAATGAGCAGTTCTTC. Translated: CASSSGAPYYNEQFF.